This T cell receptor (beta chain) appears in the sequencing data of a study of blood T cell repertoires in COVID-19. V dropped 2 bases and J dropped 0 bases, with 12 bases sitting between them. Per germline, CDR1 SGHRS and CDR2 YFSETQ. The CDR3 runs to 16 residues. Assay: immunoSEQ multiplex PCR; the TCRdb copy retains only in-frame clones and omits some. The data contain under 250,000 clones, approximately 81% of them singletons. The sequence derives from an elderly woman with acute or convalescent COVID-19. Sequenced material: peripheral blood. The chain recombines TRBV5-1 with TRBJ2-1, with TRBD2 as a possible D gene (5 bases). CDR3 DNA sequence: TGCGCCAGCAGCTTAGGGAGTATTAGCTCCTACAATGAGCAGTTCTTC. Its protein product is CASSLGSISSYNEQFF.